This note documents a single T cell receptor (beta chain) sequence. As yet, its antigen is unknown. The data were taken from a study of T cells in Graves' hyperthyroidism and ophthalmopathy. Amplified regions were TCR beta CDR3 sequences from RNA transcripts. A set of HTBI primers served as the primers for a first-round RT-PCR of the TCR CDR3. TCRdb recomputed calls from the multiplex PCR reads with MiXCR, one row per CDR3 protein. The data contain 300,000 to 400,000 distinct CDR3 sequences, approximately 13% of them seen just once; the ten biggest clones take up 9% to 9.5%. Overall study results and limits: The model anticipated ophthalmopathy a median about six months pre-onset.

For Graves' hyperthyroidism to be stable, ophthalmopathy could not progress within 18 months. This receptor was identified in a woman aged 18-30 years with Graves' hyperthyroidism. The sequenced material came from blood.

For the CDR3, the DNA is TGTGCCAGCAAAAATTTAGCGGGGGGGTACAATGAGCAGTTCTTC. Translation: CASKNLAGGYNEQFF. The rearrangement joins TRBV2 to TRBJ2-1, with 11 bases fitting TRBD2. The CDR3 has 15 amino acids. The germline gives CDR1 SNHLY, CDR2 FYNNEI. The V gene end was trimmed by 7 bases and the J gene end by 4 bases; junction bases not matched to a gene: 6.